One and the same sample provided the 5 T cell receptor beta chains below, sequenced in a study of cytomegalovirus exposure and HLA in healthy donors. The study ran its PCR with 60 Vbeta and 13 Jbeta primers. Measured with immunoSEQ multiplex PCR; TCRdb has only the in-frame clones, and not every one. The sample has some 180,000 clones; around 80% are singletons. Sequenced input: PBMCs. Source of these receptors: a man in his late teens or twenties in good health and CMV-seronegative.

The chain has TRBV5-6 and TRBJ2-7; TRBD1 aligns across 9 bases. The CDR3 consists of 16 residues. The J segment lost 4 bases and the V segment lost 2 bases, leaving 10 bases of the junction unmatched. Germline V gives CDR1 SGHDT, CDR2 YYEEEE. DNA of the CDR3: TGTGCCAGCAGCTTCAAGGCTGGGACAGGGCTATACGAGCAGTACTTC. It yields the protein CASSFKAGTGLYEQYF.

The chain is built from TRBV7-2 and TRBJ1-1; D unresolved. Germline CDR1 is SGHTA and CDR2 is FQGNSA. V gave up 0 bases and J gave up 5 bases, with 10 bases separating them. CDR3 length: 14 amino acids. The CDR3 loop reads CASSLAGRETEAFF. CDR3 bases: TGTGCCAGCAGCTTAGCCGGGAGGGAGACTGAAGCTTTCTTT.

The chain combines TRBV21-1 with TRBJ2-5; TRBD1, the table's D call, was not compared with the DNA. TRBV21-1 is reported as a pseudogene. The CDR3 has 14 amino acids. The CDR3 nucleotides read TGTGCCAGCAGCAAGTTCGGCAGGGAAGAGACCCAGTACTTC. This translates into CASSKFGREETQYF.

This chain joins TRBV7-3 and TRBJ2-3; D not resolved. V lost 0 bases and J lost 5, with 6 bases in between. This CDR3 is built from 13 residues. Germline-derived CDR1 and CDR2 are SGHTA and FQGTGA. CDR3 DNA: TGTGCCAGCAGCTTAACGGCTGTAGATACGCAGTATTTT. This encodes CASSLTAVDTQYF. Using reference TRBV7-3 and TRBJ2-3 for the parts outside the CDR3, the full variable domain is GAGVSQTPSNKVTEKGKYVELRCDPISGHTALYWYRQSLGQGPEFLIYFQGTGAADDSGLPNDRFFAVRPEGSVSTLKIQRTERGDSAVYLCASSLTAVDTQYFGPGTRLTVL.

Comment on this clone: Additional DNA sequences in this sample encode the identical CDR3. V usage is TRBV27 and J usage is TRBJ1-1; D is unresolved. The germline V gene encodes CDR1 MNHEY and CDR2 SMNVEV (reference sequence). Trimming removed 2 bases from V and 1 base from J, with 5 bases in between. The CDR3 covers 13 residues. This CDR3 is CASSLTRNTEAFF. CDR3 sequence (DNA): TGTGCCAGCAGTTTAACGAGGAACACTGAAGCTTTCTTT.